The 13 T cell receptor beta chains below were found in one sample sequenced in a study of blood T cell repertoires in COVID-19. Clones were read by immunoSEQ multiplex PCR, and TCRdb kept only the in-frame ones, dropping some. The data hold 35,000 to 50,000 clones, with roughly nine tenths observed a single time. The sample comprised peripheral blood. The source is a woman aged 25 to 45 in a cohort sampled during active COVID-19.

V and J are TRBV20-1 and TRBJ2-7; 7 bases align to TRBD1. V gave up 3 bases and J gave up 1 base; unmatched junction bases: 9. The CDR3 is 15 amino acids. CDR1 and CDR2 (germline): DFQATT, SNEGSKA (reference sequence). CDR3 in amino acids: CSASGFGTESYEQYF. The CDR3 nucleotides are TGCAGTGCTAGTGGGTTTGGGACAGAATCCTACGAGCAGTACTTC.

The chain is built from TRBV24-1 and TRBJ2-3; tentatively, D is TRBD2 (6 bases). Germline values: CDR1 KGHDR, CDR2 SFDVKD. CDR3 size: 16 residues. Between the trimmed V and J ends, which lost 3 bases and 2 bases, there was a span of 14 bases. The CDR3 DNA is TGTGCCACCAGTGATCCCCTACTAGCCCCCACAGATACGCAGTATTTT. This gives the protein CATSDPLLAPTDTQYF.

The chain recombines TRBV3-1 (or the pseudogene TRBV3-2) with TRBJ1-2, with unresolved D. CDR3 length: 15 residues. The V end lost 4 bases, the J end lost 1 base, and 13 bases lay between the germline ends. The germline CDR1 and CDR2 sequences are LGHDT and YNNKEL (reference sequence). CDR3 loop: CASSPTGKLNYGYTF. As DNA, the CDR3 is TGTGCCAGCAGCCCGACGGGGAAGCTTAACTATGGCTACACCTTC.

This clone has only one observation. The chain uses TRBV9 and TRBJ2-3, with unresolved D. The CDR3 is 13 residues long. Germline V CDR1 and CDR2: SGDLS, YYNGEE. V lost 3 bases, J lost 1 base, and 6 bases lay in between. CDR3 region: CASSGGRTDTQYF. The DNA for the CDR3 is TGTGCCAGCAGCGGCGGTCGCACAGATACGCAGTATTTT. The full variable domain, in which reference TRBV9 and TRBJ2-3 provide the parts outside the CDR3, is DSGVTQTPKHLITATGQRVTLRCSPRSGDLSVYWYQQSLDQGLQFLIQYYNGEERAKGNILERFSAQQFPDLHSELNLSSLELGDSALYFCASSGGRTDTQYFGPGTRLTVL.

Points on this clone: The junction shows a germline mismatch at one end, possibly a read error. The chain has TRBV2 and TRBJ2-7, with 12 bases fitting TRBD2. CDR3 length: 15 amino acids. Looked up from germline, CDR1 is SNHLY and CDR2 is FYNNEI. The CDR3 is CASSGTSGRSYEQYF. DNA of the CDR3: TGTGCCAGTAGTGGGACTAGCGGGCGGTCCTACGAGCAGTACTTC. The variable domain in full, completed from reference TRBV2 and TRBJ2-7, reads EPEVTQTPSHQVTQMGQEVILRCVPISNHLYFYWYRQILGQKVEFLVSFYNNEISEKSEIFDDQFSVERPDGSNFTLKIRSTKLEDSAMYFCASSGTSGRSYEQYFGPGTRLTVT.

This rearrangement joins TRBV5-1 to TRBJ2-5; 14 bases match TRBD2. This CDR3 comprises 19 residues. Germline CDR1 reads SGHRS; CDR2 reads YFSETQ. After removal of 5 bases from V and 2 bases from J, the junction contained 14 bases not matched to a gene. The CDR3 DNA is TGCGCCAGCAGTCACTCGGGTGGACTAGCGGGAGGCGATCAAGAGACCCAGTACTTC. Its protein product is CASSHSGGLAGGDQETQYF. The entire variable domain, with the rest obtained from reference TRBV5-1 and TRBJ2-5, is as follows: KAGVTQTPRYLIKTRGQQVTLSCSPISGHRSVSWYQQTPGQGLQFLFEYFSETQRNKGNFPGRFSGRQFSNSRSEMNVSTLELGDSALYLCASSHSGGLAGGDQETQYFGPGTRLLVL.

The chain combines TRBV19 with TRBJ1-1; D unclear. Germline-derived CDR1 and CDR2 are LNHDA and SQIVND (reference sequence). The V end was cut by 5 bases, the J end by 1 base, with 14 bases between. This CDR3 comprises 15 residues. CDR3 sequence: CASSVGVNKNTEAFF. CDR3 coding DNA: TGTGCCAGTAGTGTGGGCGTAAACAAGAACACTGAAGCTTTCTTT.

The chain joins TRBV5-4 to TRBJ1-2; 10 bases map to TRBD1. This CDR3 is 16 amino acids long. The V segment lost 4 bases and the J segment 8 bases; nucleotides outside the gene matches: 14. The V gene's germline CDR1 is SGHNT and CDR2 YYREEE (reference sequence). This CDR3 reads CASSQDRGPISGGYTF. The CDR3 bases are TGTGCCAGCAGCCAAGACAGGGGGCCAATTAGTGGCGGCTACACCTTC.

DNA of the CDR3: TGTGCCAGCAGCCCACGGGCAGGGGCCTACGAGCAGTACTTC. It codes for CASSPRAGAYEQYF. The chain recombines TRBV9 with TRBJ2-7; tentatively, D is TRBD1 (6 bases). The CDR3 runs 14 residues. Germline V lookup: CDR1 SGDLS, CDR2 YYNGEE. The V and J ends lost 4 bases and 2 bases respectively, with 13 bases between them.

This chain joins TRBV5-8 and TRBJ2-1; the D gene is possibly TRBD2 (5 bases). The CDR3 spans 17 residues. V dropped 0 bases and J dropped 0 bases, with 13 bases sitting between them. Germline loops: CDR1 SGHTS, CDR2 YDEGEE. CDR3 in DNA: TGTGCCAGCAGCTTGGTGGACTCCTTTAGCTCCTACAATGAGCAGTTCTTC. Its protein is CASSLVDSFSSYNEQFF.

The V gene is TRBV19, the J gene TRBJ2-2; TRBD2 aligns across 13 bases. Looked up from germline, CDR1 is LNHDA and CDR2 is SQIVND (reference sequence). The CDR3 runs 15 residues. With V trimmed by 6 bases and J by 3 bases, 1 base remained unmatched. The CDR3 sequence is CASRGLAGHTGELFF. As DNA, the CDR3 is TGTGCCAGTAGGGGACTAGCGGGACACACCGGGGAGCTGTTTTTT.

The J gene is TRBJ2-3, the V gene TRBV7-6, with unresolved D. The V end lost 1 base, the J end lost 0 bases, and 11 bases lay between the germline ends. CDR3 length: 16 residues. Looked up from germline, CDR1 is SGHVS and CDR2 is FNYEAQ. This CDR3 is CASSLGAPLSTDTQYF. CDR3 sequence (DNA): TGTGCCAGCAGCTTAGGAGCACCCCTTAGCACAGATACGCAGTATTTT.

The gene calls are TRBV24-1 and TRBJ2-2; 8 bases are a match to TRBD1. Germline V lookup: CDR1 KGHDR, CDR2 SFDVKD. The CDR3 consists of 14 residues. Trimming at V came to 6 bases and at J to 4 bases, leaving 3 bases not matched to a gene. CDR3 in amino acids: CATSKQGGTGELFF. In DNA form, the CDR3 reads TGTGCCACCAGTAAACAGGGGGGCACCGGGGAGCTGTTTTTT.